The sequence of this T cell receptor (beta chain) was determined in a study of OX40 agonist ivuxolimab in advanced cancers. Study details: Having had anti-PD-1, anti-PD-L1 or anti-CTLA-4 therapy before was allowed, and around 39% had some.

The CDR3 totals 16 residues. Germline V gene lookup returns CDR1 MNHNS and CDR2 SASEGT. The germline V and J ends were trimmed by 0 bases and 3 bases, with 11 bases remaining between them. This clone occurred once. Sequenced by immunoSEQ multiplex PCR; TCRdb stores in-frame clones only, minus some. The sample shows about 50,000 clones, about nine tenths of them seen only once. This receptor was taken from an adult with an advanced solid tumor such as melanoma, head and neck, liver or kidney cancer. The sample here was CD4+ or CD8+ T cells sorted from blood, taken in a trial of the OX40 agonist ivuxolimab. The chain has TRBV6-1 and TRBJ2-2; perhaps TRBD1 as D (6 bases). The CDR3 sequence: CASSEAGGQYTGELFF. CDR3 sequence (DNA): TGTGCCAGCAGTGAAGCCGGCGGACAGTACACCGGGGAGCTGTTTTTT.